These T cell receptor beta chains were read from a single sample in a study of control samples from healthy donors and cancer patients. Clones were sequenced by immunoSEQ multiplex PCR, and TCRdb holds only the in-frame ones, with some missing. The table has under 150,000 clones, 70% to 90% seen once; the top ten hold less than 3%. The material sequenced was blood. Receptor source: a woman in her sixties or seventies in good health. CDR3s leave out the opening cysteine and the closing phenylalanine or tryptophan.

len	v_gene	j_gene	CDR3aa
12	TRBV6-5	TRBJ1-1	ASRAPGVSLEAF
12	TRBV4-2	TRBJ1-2	ASSHTGEAYGYT
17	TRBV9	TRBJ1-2	ASSPKDRGVGGRNYGYT
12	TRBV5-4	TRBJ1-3	ASSFGQGRNTIY
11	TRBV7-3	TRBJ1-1	ASSSGQGREAF
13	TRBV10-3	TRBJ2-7	AISVGTASSYEQY
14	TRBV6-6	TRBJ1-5	ASSYPTGTDNQPQH
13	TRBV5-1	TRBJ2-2	ASRRTSGDTGELF
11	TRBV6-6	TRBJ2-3	ASSRDREDTQY
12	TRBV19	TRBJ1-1	ASSRTQGVNEAF
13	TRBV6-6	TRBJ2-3	ASRPDYPDTDTQY
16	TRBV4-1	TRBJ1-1	ASSPYWGTPAMNTEAF
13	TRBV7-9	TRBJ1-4	ASSASGTGVEKLF
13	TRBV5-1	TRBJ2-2	ASSLSRVRTGELF
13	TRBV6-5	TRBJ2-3	ASPSAGGLEDTQY
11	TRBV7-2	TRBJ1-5	ASSGQANQPQH
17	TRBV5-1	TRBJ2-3	ASSLEGVFGQVSTDTQY
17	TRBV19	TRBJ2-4	ASRSMDRGRVAGMNIQY
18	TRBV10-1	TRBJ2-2	ASSDIGLAGAFANTGELF
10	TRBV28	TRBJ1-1	ATEGFWTEAF
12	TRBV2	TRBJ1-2	ASSTKGVGNGYT
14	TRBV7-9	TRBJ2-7	ASSPWGTGVRHEQY